This entry describes one T cell receptor (beta chain). Its antigen has not been determined. Base quality data are lacking; no much larger clone is found one base away. Based on the germline V gene, the CDR1 and CDR2 sequences are SNHLY and FYNNEI. The CDR3 covers 13 residues, taking in both the cysteine and the phenylalanine. The retained sequence is limited to the CDR3, 39 bases, with the frame set at the first base. V loses 6 bases of germline sequence and J loses 3 bases, and the interval between the two ends is 8 bases. This entry belongs to a study of shared clonotypes between healthy human individuals (dated by TCRdb to the early 2020s). Regarding the study in general: A couple of women and a few men aged 18 to 49 years were included in the cohort. Leukapheresis yielded between about 0.85 and 10 billion PBMCs per donor. For each donor, three plates each were used for CD4 naive and CD4 memory, two plates were used for CD8 naive, and one plate was used for CD8 memory. To estimate repertoire size and how much clonotype sharing occurs between individuals, the study deeply sequenced the blood TCR repertoires of several healthy adults. Different laboratories and diverse techniques were used to prepare libraries and sequence TCR repertoires, to increase sequencing depth and limit assay-specific biases.

The study at large found these results: Higher generation probabilities were observed for clonotypes shared by all four sorted-subset donors than for non-shared clonotypes. Sharing across several donors was observed for around 5% of naive CD4, under 4% of naive CD8, over 2% of memory CD4, and around 0.42% of memory CD8 clonotypes. Naive subsets generally had larger estimated clonotype richness than memory subsets. Even with the large sequencing depth, rarefaction of the sorted-subset datasets indicated that sequencing was incomplete. Only blood was sampled, and tissue TCR repertoires likely differ from those in blood. The small number of donors limited the genetic and exposure-history diversity represented. Pairwise subsampling indicated that sequencing depth was expected to affect the degree of clonotype sharing among donors.

Using the deep immunoSEQ assay, TCR CDR3 regions were amplified from genomic DNA by multiplex PCR. Extracted genomic DNA from each cell subset was distributed evenly across all wells of several immunoSEQ 96-well plates, and each plate was treated as a replicate. For sorted subsets, each replicate PCR was loaded with roughly 0.2 ug genomic DNA, equivalent to 25,000 to 35,000 T cell genomes. Purified libraries were quantified with a Qubit 3.0 fluorometer, sized on a Bioanalyzer 2100, and re-quantified with the KAPA Library Quantification kit. Each immunoSEQ 96-well plate was sequenced on its own single-read 150-cycle Illumina NextSeq 550 flow cell. Per the authors' processing: Because the immunoSEQ output included only junctional sequences and no quality scores, the filtering could not be the same as the filtering used for full-length reads. Sequences were annotated with PyIR, a Python wrapper for IgBLAST v1.9, using IMGT germline references to assign V/J genes and CDR3. Any read was removed if the V/J assignment was weak (E-value above 1e-6), the CDR3 was missing, or the read contained stop codons, out-of-frame junctions, or ambiguous translated residues. V3J clonotypes were defined by identical inferred V gene, J gene, and CDR3 amino acid sequence. The percentage overlap between two repertoires was calculated by dividing the number of shared unique clonotypes by the size of the smaller repertoire. Richness of each repertoire was evaluated using RTK rarefaction, the Chao1 estimator, and Recon v2.1 estimates of unobserved clonotypes. OLGA was used to compute generation probabilities for all TCRbeta clonotypes that the gDNA method yielded from a few donors. TCRdb mirrors the immuneACCESS table, restricted to in-frame sequences. Some clones are absent from its copies; in checked studies, under half trace to an unresolved V gene, and the reason for the others is unknown. V and J calls and clone size come straight from that table; D and trimming were deduced from the DNA. This sample holds about a million clones; roughly 75% were observed only once. The biggest ten clones account for approximately 1.5% of the sample.

The donors were healthy, HIV-negative adults who had no recently reported acute infections or vaccinations. Every donor was a Caucasian adult residing in Nashville, Tennessee, USA. CD4+ T cells were enriched by magnetic negative selection; naive cells were then positively selected on CD45RA, and the negative fraction formed the memory subset. Blood was collected by leukapheresis, and PBMCs were isolated by Ficoll-Histopaque density gradient centrifugation and then cryopreserved in liquid nitrogen vapor phase. Analytical flow cytometry was used to check the purity and quantity of each magnetically sorted T cell population. From each sorted fraction, genomic DNA was isolated and quantified by UV absorbance on a Nanodrop 2000c.

The sequencing sample was made of memory CD4+ T cells sorted from blood. The sample's cell subset or site label, decoded: CD45RA-negative fraction. This chain joins TRBV2 to TRBJ1-4, with the D gene uncertain. This receptor was obtained from a man younger than 30 in good health. The encoded CDR3 is CASRRTSNEKLFF. In nucleotide form, the sequence is TGTGCCAGCAGGCGGACGTCTAATGAAAAACTGTTTTTT.